This T cell receptor beta chain emerged from a study of T cell changes during pregnancy in multiple sclerosis. Here immunoSEQ multiplex PCR was the method, and the copy in TCRdb shows in-frame clones only, minus some. The data show about 93,000 clones, 85% to 95% seen once. There are 16 residues in the CDR3. Germline V gives CDR1 SGHRS, CDR2 YFSETQ. J lost 5 bases, V lost 0 bases, and 9 bases had no gene match. The sequences come from peripheral blood, collected after pregnancy. This clonotype was obtained from a female donor with multiple sclerosis, enrolled in a pregnancy study. The chain employs TRBV5-1 and TRBJ2-7; TRBD1 matches at 9 bases. The CDR3 here is CASSLDPRTGVNEQYF. CDR3 DNA: TGCGCCAGCAGCTTGGACCCCAGGACAGGGGTTAACGAGCAGTACTTC.